Included here is one TCR beta chain sequence, with context. Antigen specificity is unknown. The sample originates from a study of regulatory T cells in long-lasting Graves disease. General study results and limits: In persistent patients, shared public clonotypes (under 3,000) outnumbered those in new patients (about 970). Only peripheral blood was studied, not thyroid tissue.

Time point in this sample: persistent/refractory GD, antithyroid drugs over 5 years with positive TRAb. PBMC RNA served as the TCR library source. Trimming cost V 3 bases and J 4 bases; bases outside gene matches: 7. Germline V gives CDR1 KGHSH, CDR2 LQKENI. There are 16 residues in the CDR3. The TCR beta library used iRepertoire HTBI primers with Arm-PCR amplification of CDR3. TCRdb called the multiplex PCR reads again in MiXCR, with one record for every CDR3 protein. The table has about 420,000 distinct CDR3 sequences, 20% to 25% seen once. The rearrangement joins TRBV18 to TRBJ2-2; 8 bases agree with TRBD1. Sequenced here: peripheral blood mononuclear cells (PBMCs), sampled when the disease was refractory, from a patient treated with antithyroid drugs. This TCR came from a female donor with Graves disease. The CDR3 DNA is TGTGCCAGCTCACCCGCCGGACAGGGAGGCACCGGGGAGCTGTTTTTT. It encodes CASSPAGQGGTGELFF.